This T cell receptor (beta chain) was observed in a study of Ad26.COV2.S vaccination and SARS-CoV-2 variants. Study overall: Once or twice, 56 days apart, Ad26.COV2.S was delivered intramuscularly. Findings and caveats of the study: Non-spike TCR breadth showed similarity between vaccine and placebo recipients. There was reportedly substantial breadth in spike-specific CD8+ and CD4+ T cell responses after vaccination.

Treatment of the sample: some 20 received Ad26.COV2.S at low or high dose, single or two shots; 5 received placebo; per-sample allocation not given. Specimen acquisition occurred on day 63 following the initial vaccine or placebo injection. The CDR3 length is 15 residues. The V gene end was trimmed by 6 bases and the J gene end by 3 bases; junction bases not matched to a gene: 8. CDR1 is MNHEY and CDR2 is SMNVEV in the germline V gene (reference sequence). The method was immunoSEQ multiplex PCR; TCRdb's version includes in-frame clones alone and lacks a portion of them. The sample lists 380,000 or so clones, around four fifths occurring once. To note about this clone: Its antigen remains unidentified.

Source: peripheral blood, taken in a trial of Ad26.COV2.S vaccine versus placebo. The receptor was isolated from a person between 18 and 65 years old who received the Ad26.COV2.S COVID-19 vaccine or a placebo. The chain is built from TRBV27 and TRBJ1-5; 7 bases match TRBD1. The CDR3 region is CASRKDRALNQPQHF. CDR3 bases: TGTGCCAGCAGGAAAGACAGGGCTCTCAATCAGCCCCAGCATTTT.